The 26 T cell receptor beta chains listed next were all sequenced from one sample in a study of radiation and T cells in renal cell carcinoma. The method was immunoSEQ multiplex PCR; TCRdb's version includes in-frame clones alone and lacks a portion of them. The sample records around 170,000 clones, about nine tenths being singletons. This sample's time point: blood 4 weeks post-SBRT, at nephrectomy. Stated treatment: 15 Gy SBRT to primary tumor, nephrectomy 4 weeks later. Sequencing was performed on blood, taken from a patient whose treatment included radiotherapy and nephrectomy. The source of these receptors is a woman in her fifties or sixties with renal cell carcinoma.

The chain has TRBV6-5 and TRBJ1-5; 10 bases map to TRBD1. The ends lost 6 bases at V and 6 bases at J; junction bases unmatched: 8. Germline V CDR1 and CDR2: MNHEY, SVGAGI. The CDR3 is 15 residues long. CDR3 residues: CASRKTGGWAQPQHF. The DNA for the CDR3 is TGTGCCAGCAGAAAGACAGGGGGCTGGGCTCAGCCCCAGCATTTT.

V usage is TRBV6-5 and J usage is TRBJ1-1, with D tentatively TRBD1 (5 bases). V was shortened by 6 bases and J by 1 base, with 6 bases between the two germline ends. This CDR3 has 12 amino acids. Looked up from germline, CDR1 is MNHEY and CDR2 is SVGAGI. The CDR3 loop is CASRTANTEAFF. The CDR3 DNA follows: TGTGCCAGCAGGACAGCGAACACTGAAGCTTTCTTT.

This clone was seen a single time. The chain is built from TRBV6-5 and TRBJ2-1, with D unclear. The germline V and J ends were trimmed by 4 bases and 7 bases, with 5 bases remaining between them. CDR1 is MNHEY and CDR2 is SVGAGI in the germline V gene. The CDR3 extends over 11 amino acids. The CDR3: CASSFRNEQFF. The CDR3 DNA follows: TGTGCCAGCAGTTTCCGAAATGAGCAGTTCTTC.

J is TRBJ1-1 and V is TRBV4-1, with D possibly matching TRBD1 (6 bases). The CDR3 extends over 16 amino acids. Trimming stripped 4 bases from V and 3 bases from J, with 18 bases between. Germline CDR1 MGHRA, CDR2 YSYEKL. CDR3 loop: CASSLRGSTADTEAFF. The CDR3 DNA reads TGCGCCAGCAGCCTGAGGGGGTCCACCGCCGACACTGAAGCTTTCTTT.

The chain joins TRBV2 to TRBJ2-1; 7 nucleotides line up with TRBD2. Per the germline V gene, CDR1 is SNHLY and CDR2 is FYNNEI. The CDR3 length is 15 residues. The trim removed 4 bases at V and 6 bases at J, leaving 9 bases unmatched. The CDR3 DNA reads TGTGCCAGCAGTGCCCGGACTAGTTCATCCAATGAGCAGTTCTTC. It is translated as CASSARTSSSNEQFF.

Only one count was recorded for this clone. Distinct nucleotide sequences in the sample also encode this CDR3. The rearrangement uses TRBV7-9 and TRBJ1-1, with unresolved D. This CDR3 contains 11 residues. Germline-derived CDR1 and CDR2 are SEHNR and FQNEAQ (reference sequence). Trimming stripped 2 bases from V and 5 bases from J, with 3 bases between. The CDR3 DNA reads as TGTGCCAGCAGCTTATCTACTGAAGCTTTCTTT. Protein sequence: CASSLSTEAFF.

This rearrangement joins TRBV5-4 to TRBJ1-1; 8 positions agree with TRBD1. The CDR3 extends over 16 amino acids. The V gene's germline CDR1 is SGHNT and CDR2 YYREEE (reference sequence). Trimming removed 2 bases from V and 4 bases from J; junction bases left unmatched: 10. The CDR3: CASSFSRGLSSTEAFF. As DNA, the CDR3 is TGTGCCAGCAGCTTTTCCAGGGGGCTGAGTTCCACTGAAGCTTTCTTT.

The rearrangement uses TRBV5-4 and TRBJ2-2, with a weak D call TRBD1 (6 bases). The CDR3 loop spans 15 amino acids. The germline V gene has CDR1 SGHNT and CDR2 YYREEE (reference sequence). V was cut by 5 bases and J by 5 bases, with 16 bases left in between. Here the CDR3 reads CASSRDTIATGELFF. In nucleotides, the CDR3 is TGTGCCAGCAGTCGGGACACCATTGCAACCGGGGAGCTGTTTTTT.

The chain employs TRBV7-2 and TRBJ1-1, with D unclear. CDR1 SGHTA and CDR2 FQGNSA come from the germline V gene. V lost 1 base and J 0 bases, leaving 9 bases between the germline ends. There are 15 residues in the CDR3. In DNA, the CDR3 is TGTGCCAGCAGCTTAGTGGGCTACATGAACACTGAAGCTTTCTTT. It specifies CASSLVGYMNTEAFF.

The chain is built from TRBV19 and TRBJ1-1, with a weak D call TRBD1 (5 bases). The V end was cut by 6 bases, the J end by 1 base, with 9 bases between. Germline loops: CDR1 LNHDA, CDR2 SQIVND (reference sequence). The CDR3 length is 13 residues. CDR3: CASSQGPNTEAFF. The CDR3 DNA is TGTGCCAGTAGCCAGGGCCCGAACACTGAAGCTTTCTTT.

The V gene is TRBV10-1, the J gene TRBJ1-2; D unresolved. The V end lost 5 bases, the J end lost 4 bases, and 11 bases lay between the germline ends. This CDR3 is 13 amino acids long. Germline CDR1 reads WNHNN; CDR2 reads SYGVQD (reference sequence). The CDR3 reads CASSPDGLYGYTF. For the CDR3, the DNA is TGCGCCAGCAGTCCGGACGGACTCTATGGCTACACCTTC.

The chain carries TRBV12-5 and TRBJ2-1, with 7 bases that match TRBD1. V was clipped by 0 bases and J by 1 base; unmatched bases: 9. The V gene's germline CDR1 is LGHNT and CDR2 FRNRAP. The CDR3 is made up of 18 amino acids. The DNA for the CDR3 is TGTGCTAGTGGTTTGGTACTTGAGGGGGCGCGATCCTACAATGAGCAGTTCTTC. This gives the protein CASGLVLEGARSYNEQFF.

The chain is built from TRBV6-9 and TRBJ2-3; TRBD1 agrees at 8 bases. This CDR3 spans 14 amino acids. From germline, CDR1 is MNHGY and CDR2 SVAAGI. V shed 4 bases, J shed 7 bases, and the junction held 7 bases outside the gene matches. This chain's CDR3 is CASSLRGQENTQYF. The CDR3 DNA reads as TGTGCCAGCAGTTTACGGGGACAGGAAAATACGCAGTATTTT.

This rearrangement joins TRBV15 to TRBJ1-2; a weak D match, TRBD1 (5 bases). Germline V lookup: CDR1 LNHNV, CDR2 YYDKDF (reference sequence). Trimming stripped 0 bases from V and 4 bases from J, with 12 bases between. This CDR3 is 15 amino acids long. This chain's CDR3 is CATSRDLSGTYGYTF. DNA of the CDR3: TGTGCCACCAGCAGAGATCTATCAGGGACCTATGGCTACACCTTC.

This clone was detected only once. V usage is TRBV4-2 and J usage is TRBJ2-1; TRBD2 aligns across 8 bases. CDR1 LGHNA and CDR2 YNFKEQ come from the germline V gene. This CDR3 comprises 16 residues. J lost 8 bases, V lost 4 bases, and 13 bases had no gene match. CDR3 amino acids: CASSPTGTSLYHEQFF. The CDR3 nucleotides read TGTGCCAGCAGCCCCACCGGGACTAGTCTTTACCATGAGCAGTTCTTC.

The genes are TRBV19 and TRBJ2-3; 9 bases fit TRBD2. V lost 5 bases to trimming and J lost 2 bases; unmatched junction nucleotides: 8. The germline V gene has CDR1 LNHDA and CDR2 SQIVND (reference sequence). The CDR3 extends over 16 amino acids. The CDR3: CASSPFASGNTDTQYF. The CDR3 DNA sequence: TGTGCCAGTAGTCCGTTTGCTAGCGGGAACACAGATACGCAGTATTTT.

The J gene is TRBJ2-7, the V gene TRBV7-6, with D possibly called TRBD1 or TRBD2 (5 bases each). V lost 0 bases to trimming and J lost 3 bases, with 6 bases between them. The CDR3 length is 13 residues. Germline V CDR1 and CDR2: SGHVS, FNYEAQ. CDR3 loop: CASSLAGDYEQYF. In DNA, the CDR3 is TGTGCCAGCAGCTTAGCGGGGGACTACGAGCAGTACTTC.

The J gene is TRBJ1-2, the V gene TRBV7-9; the match to TRBD1 covers 8 bases. J gave up 2 bases and V 2 bases, and 4 bases lay outside the gene matches. Germline V CDR1 and CDR2: SEHNR, FQNEAQ (reference sequence). The CDR3 is 15 amino acids. The DNA of the CDR3 is TGTGCCAGCAGCTTACAGGGGGCAGGAAACTATGGCTACACCTTC. Translating gives CASSLQGAGNYGYTF.

This chain connects TRBV7-9 to TRBJ1-1, with TRBD1 as a possible D gene (5 bases). Germline CDR1 is SEHNR and CDR2 is FQNEAQ (reference sequence). V was clipped by 3 bases and J by 1 base, with 18 bases between them. The CDR3 runs 17 residues. The CDR3 DNA follows: TGTGCCAGCAGCTTGGGGAGGGGACTCACGAAGAACACTGAAGCTTTCTTT. This codes for CASSLGRGLTKNTEAFF.

This clone was seen a handful of times. This CDR3 is CASRVGTSLLNNEQFF. In DNA, the CDR3 is TGTGCCAGCAGGGTAGGGACTAGCTTGCTAAACAATGAGCAGTTCTTC. The chain uses TRBV2 and TRBJ2-1, with 9 bases fitting TRBD2. The CDR3 loop spans 16 amino acids. Trimming took 6 bases from V and 5 from J; bases not matched to a gene: 11. Germline CDR1 is SNHLY and CDR2 is FYNNEI.

The chain recombines TRBV29-1 with TRBJ1-1; TRBD1 agrees at 7 bases. Trimming cost V 8 bases and J 6 bases; bases outside gene matches: 6. CDR1 is SQVTM and CDR2 is ANQGSEA in the germline V gene. The CDR3 is made up of 11 amino acids. The CDR3 nucleotides read TGCAGCCTAAACAGGGGCGCTGAAGCTTTCTTT. This translates into CSLNRGAEAFF.

This clone has only a few counts. The chain has TRBV7-9 and TRBJ2-5; 10 bases map to TRBD2. V shed 3 bases, J shed 4 bases, and the junction held 5 bases outside the gene matches. The CDR3 is 15 amino acids. CDR1 and CDR2 from the germline V gene are SEHNR and FQNEAQ (reference sequence). The CDR3: CASSLLLAGRETQYF. The CDR3, as DNA: TGTGCCAGCAGCTTGTTACTAGCGGGGCGAGAGACCCAGTACTTC.

The chain employs TRBV2 and TRBJ2-2, with D possibly TRBD2 on 6 matching bases. Germline V gene sequence: CDR1 SNHLY, CDR2 FYNNEI. CDR3 size: 14 residues. V was shortened by 2 bases and J by 4 bases, with 8 bases between the two germline ends. The CDR3 sequence is CASSERGLTGELFF. The CDR3 DNA is TGTGCCAGCAGTGAAAGGGGACTCACCGGGGAGCTGTTTTTT.

This CDR3 is CASSLTGASSGANVLTF. The CDR3 region has the DNA TGTGCCAGCAGCTTGACAGGGGCCAGCTCTGGGGCCAACGTCCTGACTTTC. The V gene is TRBV7-2, the J gene TRBJ2-6; 8 nucleotides match TRBD1. CDR3 size: 17 residues. V gave up 3 bases and J gave up 0 bases; unmatched junction bases: 4. Germline V CDR1 and CDR2: SGHTA, FQGNSA.

The CDR3 DNA reads TGTGCCACCCAAGGAGGGACTAATGAAAAACTGTTTTTT. It yields the protein CATQGGTNEKLFF. The chain recombines TRBV18 with TRBJ1-4; D is unresolved. Germline V gene sequence: CDR1 KGHSH, CDR2 LQKENI. The CDR3 extends over 13 amino acids. V was clipped by 10 bases and J by 2 bases, with 11 bases between them.

The chain joins TRBV30 to TRBJ2-5, with unresolved D. This CDR3 contains 15 residues. The V gene's germline CDR1 is GTSNPN and CDR2 SVGIG (reference sequence). Trimming cost V 0 bases and J 0 bases, with 11 bases left between them. For the CDR3, the DNA is TGTGCCTGGAGTGTATTACTATACGACCAAGAGACCCAGTACTTC. It specifies CAWSVLLYDQETQYF.